The sequence of this TCR beta chain was determined in a study of T cells in Graves' hyperthyroidism and ophthalmopathy (dated by TCRdb to the late 2010s). As for the study more broadly: Peripheral blood samples were taken at initial diagnosis, before any treatment was given. The approximately 100 discovery patients were randomly divided into training and test sets at a 7:3 ratio. Thyroid tissue and blood T-cell repertoires from roughly six Graves' hyperthyroidism patients were also compared in the study. Prospective prediction of ophthalmopathy was tested in an independent validation cohort consisting of 18 to 20 hyperthyroidism patients and more than 15 patients who later progressed to ophthalmopathy. According to the paper, TCR Vbeta CDR3 sequencing was carried out on some 130 peripheral blood samples, which came from fewer than 50 ophthalmopathy, under 80 hyperthyroidism and 17 progressor patients. A discovery cohort of approximately 97 patients, about 43 with Graves' ophthalmopathy and under 60 with stable Graves' hyperthyroidism, was used to find distinguishing TCR V-J signatures. Following sampling, methimazole starting at 30 mg daily was given to hyperthyroidism patients, and high-dose intravenous methylprednisolone was given to ophthalmopathy patients. General conclusions and limits of the study: Ophthalmopathy was separated from stable hyperthyroidism by a 13 V-J signature model, with 85% to 90% sensitivity and just over 81% specificity obtained in cross-validation and 80%/75% obtained in testing. In validation, the model predicted progression to ophthalmopathy a median of about 6.8 months before onset, with roughly 68% sensitivity and about 72% specificity. Most expanded thyroid clonotypes (frequency above 0.001) were also detected in blood, suggesting blood repertoires may reflect thyroid immune responses. Sample size was not statistically predetermined, and blinding of investigators to group allocation was not performed.

This clonotype was recorded at least ten times. Its binding antigen is unknown. No qualities accompany the bases; no much larger clone lies one base away. In the ophthalmopathy patients, disease was moderately to severely active, with a Clinical Activity Score of 3 or more, a NOSPECS grade of 4 or more, and a duration of less than 3 months. The study excluded patients with uncontrolled infections, other autoimmune diseases, pregnancy or lactation. Diagnoses were based on clinical symptoms, serum thyroxine and TRAb, thyroid ultrasound and orbital computed tomography. PBMCs were isolated from 10 ml of fresh peripheral blood by Ficoll-Paque density gradient centrifugation. Trizol reagent was used to extract total RNA, and RNA quality was then checked on an Agilent 2100 Bioanalyzer. TCR beta CDR3 regions were amplified from RNA transcripts. The first round of RT-PCR for the TCR CDR3 was performed with the HTBI primer set and the Qiagen OneStep RT-PCR kit. A second multiplex PCR round built the libraries, followed by size selection and purification. Sequencing of the libraries was done on an Illumina HiSeq2000 using paired-end 100 bp reads. The authors' pipeline ran thus. SOAPnuke was used to process the raw data, with reads discarded if the reads contained adapters or uncalled bases, had a mean Phred below 15, or lacked an exact constant-primer or identifier match. COPE v1.2.5 was used to merge high-quality paired reads, and clonotypes were defined as unique nucleotide sequences. MiTCR v1.1 was used to align clonotypes to the IMGT TRBV, TRBD and TRBJ reference segments. Analysis was restricted to V-J combinations with a frequency above 0.0001, which covered roughly 99% of repertoires. A TCS score was defined as the ratio between F50 (clonal expansion) and ExV (chaos), using BLOSUM62-based TCRdist between CDR3 peptides within each V-J. Welch's t-statistics and random forest reduced around 550 V-J features to roughly 13, which were used in a naive Bayes classifier (R e1071). The public reads were run again by TCRdb, first through fastp at Q25 and then through MiXCR, and only productive beta chains were kept. Each entry merges the rows of one CDR3 protein and shows their most common DNA and genes. TCRdb's processing, not the authors' own work, is the source of the V and J calls. The sample yields 250,000 or so distinct CDR3 sequences; about 17% were counted once. Around 30% of the sample comes from the top ten.

Sequenced material: blood. This TCR came from a woman under 30 with Graves' ophthalmopathy.

The CDR3: CASSMYGETQYF. In nucleotide form, the sequence is TGTGCCAGTAGTATGTATGGGGAGACCCAGTACTTC. The chain uses TRBV19 and TRBJ2-5; no D gene is confidently identified. Measured from the cysteine to the phenylalanine, the CDR3 is 12 residues long. Only the CDR3 DNA stays, 36 bases, in frame from base 1. The germline V gene (reference sequence) supplies CDR1 LNHDA and CDR2 SQIVND. Cut back by 3 bases and 5 bases, the V and J ends lie 7 bases apart.